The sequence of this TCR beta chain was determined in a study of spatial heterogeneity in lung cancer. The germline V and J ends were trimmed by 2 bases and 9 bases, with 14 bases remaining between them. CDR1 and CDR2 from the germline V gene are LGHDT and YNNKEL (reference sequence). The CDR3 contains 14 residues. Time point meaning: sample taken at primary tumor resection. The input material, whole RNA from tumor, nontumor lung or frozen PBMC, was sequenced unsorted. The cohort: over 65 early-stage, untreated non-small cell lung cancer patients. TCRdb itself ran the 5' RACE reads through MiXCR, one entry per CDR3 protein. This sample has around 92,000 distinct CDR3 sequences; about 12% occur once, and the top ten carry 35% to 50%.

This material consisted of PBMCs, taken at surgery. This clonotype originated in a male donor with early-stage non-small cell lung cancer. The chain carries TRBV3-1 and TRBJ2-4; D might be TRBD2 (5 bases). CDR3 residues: CASSQRSEGSIQYF. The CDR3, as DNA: TGTGCCAGCAGCCAAAGGTCAGAAGGGAGCATTCAGTACTTC.